The TCR beta chain under discussion was sequenced for a study of shared clonotypes between healthy human individuals. Study at large: Ranging from 18 to 49 in age, donors were a couple of women and three men. Study-wide points: Naive subsets generally exceeded memory subsets in estimated richness. Having only a few donors restricted how much genetic and exposure-history diversity was captured.

Per the study methods: ImmunoSEQ supplied junction-only sequences lacking quality scores, so filtering was different. Assay: immunoSEQ multiplex PCR; the TCRdb copy retains only in-frame clones and omits some. That table supplies the V and J calls and clone size; D and trimming were determined from the DNA. Counted here are some 2,000,000 clones, approximately 94% occurring once; the ten biggest clones make up around 0.13%. On this clone: Its target is not known.

J lost 5 bases, V lost 0 bases, and 5 bases had no gene match. The CDR3 covers 14 residues. CDR1 SGHRS and CDR2 YFSETQ come from the germline V gene. This sequence joins TRBV5-1 and TRBJ2-7; 7 nucleotides agree with TRBD1. The clonotype was recovered from a man younger than 35 in good health. Sequencing was carried out using naive CD4+ T cells sorted from blood. Subset: CD45RA+ positively selected. For the CDR3, the DNA is TGCGCCAGCAGCTTGGATACAGGGGATCACGAGCAGTACTTC. Amino acid sequence: CASSLDTGDHEQYF.